The next 31 T cell receptor beta chains were all read from a single sample in a study of cytotoxic CD8 clonotypes in ibrutinib-treated CLL. Here immunoSEQ multiplex PCR was the method, and the copy in TCRdb shows in-frame clones only, minus some. The sample lists more than 50,000 clones; approximately 57% were seen once. The sample here was PBMCs, taken after 12 months of ibrutinib treatment. The receptors originated from a human donor with chronic lymphocytic leukemia.

This clone has a count of ten or more. V usage is TRBV27 and J usage is TRBJ1-1; no clear D gene. The germline gives CDR1 MNHEY, CDR2 SMNVEV (reference sequence). The V and J ends lost 6 bases and 3 bases respectively, with 11 bases between them. The CDR3 loop spans 13 amino acids. CDR3 amino acids: CASRGVGYTEAFF. The CDR3 DNA reads as TGTGCCAGCAGGGGCGTGGGGTACACTGAAGCTTTCTTT.

This clone was seen a few times. The rearrangement uses TRBV6-1 and TRBJ2-7; a possible D gene is TRBD1 (6 bases). In germline, CDR1 is MNHNS, CDR2 SASEGT. Trimming pared 3 bases from V and 0 bases from J, leaving 15 bases between. This CDR3 has 16 amino acids. CDR3: CASSDPRKGHSYEQYF. The CDR3 DNA reads TGTGCCAGCAGTGACCCCCGGAAGGGACACTCCTACGAGCAGTACTTC.

In its sample, this clone was seen a few times. The chain is built from TRBV27 and TRBJ2-7, with 8 bases identical to TRBD1. Germline CDR1 is MNHEY and CDR2 is SMNVEV (reference sequence). This CDR3 has 14 residues. Trimming took 2 bases from V and 6 from J; bases not matched to a gene: 6. The CDR3 protein is CASSLGDRGSEQYF. The CDR3 DNA reads as TGTGCCAGCAGTTTAGGAGACAGGGGAAGCGAGCAGTACTTC.

The chain uses TRBV10-3 and TRBJ2-2; 14 bases are shared with TRBD2. Germline V CDR1 and CDR2: ENHRY, SYGVKD. The CDR3 has 17 residues. V lost 10 bases, J lost 1 base, and 8 bases stayed unmatched. The CDR3 is CASRLAGGPENTGELFF. In DNA, the CDR3 is TGTGCCAGCCGACTAGCGGGGGGGCCTGAGAACACCGGGGAGCTGTTTTTT.

Many counts were recorded for this clone. The chain uses TRBV9 and TRBJ1-2, with 9 nucleotides matching TRBD1. In germline, CDR1 is SGDLS, CDR2 YYNGEE. The CDR3 is 13 residues long. V lost 2 bases, J lost 4 bases, and 0 bases stayed unmatched. Here the CDR3 DNA reads TGTGCCAGCAGCGTGGGACAGGGCTATGGCTACACCTTC. This translates into CASSVGQGYGYTF.

The rearrangement links TRBV6-1 to TRBJ2-3, with D possibly matching TRBD1 (6 bases). Germline values: CDR1 MNHNS, CDR2 SASEGT. The CDR3 length is 14 residues. Trimming cost V 3 bases and J 10 bases, with 17 bases left between them. CDR3 residues: CASSEGRFGTPQYF. The CDR3 DNA follows: TGTGCCAGCAGTGAGGGTAGGTTCGGGACACCGCAGTATTTT.

The CDR3 is CASSSSRDEQFF. Here the CDR3 DNA reads TGTGCCAGCAGCTCCTCTCGGGATGAGCAGTTCTTC. This chain connects TRBV13 to TRBJ2-1; no clear D gene. The CDR3 runs to 12 residues. Trimming pared 4 bases from V and 8 bases from J, leaving 9 bases between. In germline, CDR1 is PRHDT, CDR2 FYEKMQ (reference sequence).

The chain carries TRBV10-1 and TRBJ1-1; TRBD1 might be the D (5 bases). Germline V lookup: CDR1 WNHNN, CDR2 SYGVQD (reference sequence). V was cut by 0 bases and J by 6 bases, with 11 bases left in between. The CDR3 contains 14 residues. The CDR3 here is CASSESGGTAEAFF. CDR3 bases: TGCGCCAGCAGTGAGTCAGGCGGGACGGCTGAAGCTTTCTTT.

The rearrangement uses TRBV30 and TRBJ2-2; 7 nucleotides match TRBD1. Germline V gene data show CDR1 as GTSNPN and CDR2 as SVGIG (reference sequence). The CDR3 contains 14 residues. Losses at the gene ends were 2 bases for V and 1 base for J; bases not matched to a gene: 1. In nucleotides, the CDR3 is TGTGCCTGGAGTCCAGGGGGGAACACCGGGGAGCTGTTTTTT. It translates to CAWSPGGNTGELFF.

The rearrangement joins TRBV5-4 to TRBJ2-3, with TRBD1 matching over 8 bases. V trimming: 3 bases; J trimming: 3 bases; junction bases outside the gene matches: 9. This CDR3 spans 16 amino acids. CDR1 is SGHNT, CDR2 YYREEE, per germline (reference sequence). CDR3 protein: CASSSSETGATDTQYF. The CDR3 nucleotides read TGTGCCAGCAGCTCCTCCGAGACAGGGGCGACAGATACGCAGTATTTT.

There are a few counts of this clone. The V gene is TRBV27, the J gene TRBJ1-3, with D maybe TRBD1 (5 bases). Germline V gene sequence: CDR1 MNHEY, CDR2 SMNVEV (reference sequence). This CDR3 contains 14 residues. The V and J ends lost 8 bases and 0 bases respectively, with 11 bases between them. The CDR3 spells CASQQASSGNTIYF. In DNA form, the CDR3 reads TGTGCCAGCCAACAGGCGAGCTCTGGAAACACCATATATTTT.

This clone was picked up a small number of times. This chain's CDR3 is CASSLITGREGTQYF. CDR3 bases: TGTGCCAGCAGCTTAATTACGGGGCGGGAGGGGACCCAGTACTTC. The V gene is TRBV7-8, the J gene TRBJ2-5; 9 bases are a match to TRBD2. Unmatched junction bases numbered 8, after V lost 2 bases and J lost 7 bases. The CDR3 runs 15 residues. The germline CDR1 and CDR2 sequences are SGHVS and FQNEAQ.

The rearrangement links TRBV7-6 to TRBJ2-7; 9 bases agree with TRBD1. The junction had 3 bases not matched to a gene; V was cut back by 3 bases and J by 0 bases. The CDR3 consists of 15 residues. Germline loops: CDR1 SGHVS, CDR2 FNYEAQ. The CDR3 loop is CASSFRGQGSYEQYV. CDR3 coding DNA: TGTGCCAGCAGCTTTAGGGGACAGGGCTCCTACGAGCAGTACGTC.

This clone was counted once. The chain employs TRBV4-1 and TRBJ2-1, with 8 positions matching TRBD2. The V segment lost 1 base and the J segment 8 bases; nucleotides outside the gene matches: 7. The CDR3 is 15 residues long. Germline CDR1 and CDR2: MGHRA and YSYEKL. The CDR3 DNA follows: TGCGCCAGCAGCCAAGCCGAGCGGGGGTGGGATGAGCAGTTCTTC. Translating it yields CASSQAERGWDEQFF.

This clone showed up many times. The chain recombines TRBV6-1 with TRBJ1-1, with 7 positions matching TRBD1. The CDR3 covers 15 residues. After removal of 6 bases from V and 0 bases from J, the junction contained 7 bases not matched to a gene. Germline assignment: CDR1 MNHNS and CDR2 SASEGT. The DNA of the CDR3 is TGTGCCAGCAGGCATCGACAGGGTGTGAACACTGAAGCTTTCTTT. Its translation is CASRHRQGVNTEAFF.

This clone was counted ten times or more. This chain links TRBV5-8 with TRBJ2-3; 7 nucleotides match TRBD1. The germline V gene has CDR1 SGHTS and CDR2 YDEGEE. The J segment lost 0 bases and the V segment lost 7 bases, leaving 5 bases of the junction unmatched. The CDR3 runs 14 residues. The CDR3 region has the DNA TGTGCCAGCGAGGGGGCCCATAGCACAGATACGCAGTATTTT. Encoded protein: CASEGAHSTDTQYF.

This clone was observed a few times. The V call is TRBV2, the J call TRBJ2-1; TRBD2 matches 9 bases. With V trimmed by 6 bases and J by 7 bases, 10 bases remained unmatched. The CDR3 sequence is 15 residues long. Germline lookup yields CDR1 SNHLY and CDR2 FYNNEI. The CDR3: CASSPSGTSRNEQFF. The CDR3 nucleotides are TGTGCCAGCAGCCCCAGCGGGACTAGCCGAAATGAGCAGTTCTTC.

This clone was counted ten times or more. This chain uses TRBV7-6 with TRBJ2-3, with a weak D call TRBD1 (5 bases). Per the germline V gene, CDR1 is SGHVS and CDR2 is FNYEAQ. The CDR3 extends over 16 amino acids. Deletions cut 5 bases from V and 0 bases from J, with 15 bases between. In DNA form, the CDR3 reads TGTGCCAGCAGCAAAAATACAGGTTATAGCACAGATACGCAGTATTTT. This gives the protein CASSKNTGYSTDTQYF. The whole variable domain, remainder taken from reference TRBV7-6 and TRBJ2-3, is GAGVSQSPRYKVTKRGQDVALRCDPISGHVSLYWYRQALGQGPEFLTYFNYEAQQDKSGLPNDRFSAERPEGSISTLTIQRTEQRDSAMYRCASSKNTGYSTDTQYFGPGTRLTVL.

The rearrangement uses TRBV11-1 and TRBJ2-5; possible D gene TRBD1, 6 bases. V was clipped by 1 base and J by 5 bases, with 17 bases between them. Germline V gives CDR1 SGHAT, CDR2 FQDESV (reference sequence). This CDR3 is 16 amino acids long. CDR3 sequence: CASSLDLQGSRETQYF. The DNA of the CDR3 is TGTGCCAGCAGCTTAGACCTACAGGGATCAAGGGAGACCCAGTACTTC.

The chain has TRBV5-1 and TRBJ2-6; TRBD1 is a possible D gene (5 bases). Germline CDR1 reads SGHRS; CDR2 reads YFSETQ. The V and J ends lost 8 bases and 0 bases respectively, with 12 bases between them. The CDR3 is made up of 15 amino acids. The CDR3 nucleotides read TGCGCCAGTAAGACAGTGAACTCTGGGGCCAACGTCCTGACTTTC. It specifies CASKTVNSGANVLTF.

At least ten counts were recorded for this clone. The J gene is TRBJ2-1, the V gene TRBV2; the D gene is possibly TRBD1 (6 bases). The germline V gene has CDR1 SNHLY and CDR2 FYNNEI. The ends were cut back, 1 base at V and 12 bases at J, with 13 bases in the middle. This CDR3 region has 13 residues. CDR3 protein: CASSEVGQGLQFF. Here the CDR3 DNA reads TGTGCCAGCAGTGAAGTCGGGCAGGGGTTGCAGTTCTTC.

There are many counts of this clone. The chain couples TRBV5-1 to TRBJ1-2; the D gene is possibly TRBD1 (5 bases). This CDR3 contains 13 residues. The V end lost 7 bases, the J end lost 2 bases, and 12 bases lay between the germline ends. Germline V gene sequence: CDR1 SGHRS, CDR2 YFSETQ. The CDR3 region is CASGRGRNYGYTF. In nucleotides, the CDR3 is TGCGCCAGCGGTAGGGGACGGAACTATGGCTACACCTTC.

This clone was picked up a small number of times. This chain joins TRBV6-6 and TRBJ2-6; D not certain. CDR3 length: 13 amino acids. V was trimmed by 5 bases and J by 2 bases, leaving 4 bases between them. CDR1 and CDR2 from the germline V gene are MNHNY and SVGAGI (reference sequence). The CDR3 loop is CASSRAGANVLTF. As DNA, the CDR3 is TGTGCCAGCAGTCGAGCTGGGGCCAACGTCCTGACTTTC.

V usage is TRBV6-4 and J usage is TRBJ2-3, with D possibly being TRBD1 (6 bases). Germline CDR1 MRHNA, CDR2 SNTAGT. The CDR3 spans 13 residues. With 6 bases removed from V and 4 bases from J, the gap between germline ends came to 11 bases. The CDR3 sequence is CASSDRPPDTQYF. The DNA of the CDR3 is TGTGCCAGCAGCGACAGGCCACCAGATACGCAGTATTTT.

This chain connects TRBV19 to TRBJ1-1; maybe TRBD1 (5 bases). CDR3 length: 14 residues. Germline CDR1 is LNHDA and CDR2 is SQIVND (reference sequence). V dropped 1 base and J dropped 5 bases, with 11 bases sitting between them. CDR3 bases: TGTGCCAGTAGTATAGTGGGGGTTAGGACTGAAGCTTTCTTT. This codes for CASSIVGVRTEAFF. Complete variable domain (other parts from reference TRBV19 and TRBJ1-1): DGGITQSPKYLFRKEGQNVTLSCEQNLNHDAMYWYRQDPGQGLRLIYYSQIVNDFQKGDIAEGYSVSREKKESFPLTVTSAQKNPTAFYLCASSIVGVRTEAFFGQGTRLTVV.

The chain uses TRBV2 and TRBJ1-2; unclear D gene. The ends were cut back, 3 bases at V and 4 bases at J, with 6 bases in the middle. From germline, CDR1 is SNHLY and CDR2 FYNNEI. There are 12 residues in the CDR3. The DNA of the CDR3 is TGTGCCAGCAGTGATACGGTCTATGGCTACACCTTC. This sequence encodes CASSDTVYGYTF.

V and J are TRBV14 and TRBJ2-2, with 8 bases that match TRBD2. CDR1 and CDR2 from the germline V gene are SGHDN and FVKESK. The CDR3 is 14 residues long. The ends lost 8 bases at V and 0 bases at J; junction bases unmatched: 2. CDR3 protein: CASQRETNTGELFF. The CDR3 region has the DNA TGTGCCAGCCAGCGGGAGACGAACACCGGGGAGCTGTTTTTT.

CDR3 protein: CASSTTGSRSFYNSPLHF. As DNA, the CDR3 is TGTGCCAGTAGTACAACAGGGTCCCGAAGTTTTTATAATTCACCCCTCCACTTT. V is TRBV19 and J is TRBJ1-6; TRBD1 is a possible D gene (6 bases). This CDR3 region has 18 residues. Germline V gene data show CDR1 as LNHDA and CDR2 as SQIVND (reference sequence). Deletions cut 4 bases from V and 4 bases from J, with 20 bases between.

This clone has just a few counts. The chain has TRBV5-5 and TRBJ2-7, with a tentative D call TRBD2 (6 bases). Germline CDR1 and CDR2: SGHKS and YYEKEE (reference sequence). The length of the CDR3 is 11 residues. Trimming shortened V by 2 bases and J by 7 bases, and 7 bases separated the two germline ends. CDR3 bases: TGTGCCAGCAGCTTTGGGGGGGAGCAGTACGTC. It codes for CASSFGGEQYV.

The chain is built from TRBV7-2 and TRBJ1-2, with TRBD1 identical over 7 bases. CDR1 is SGHTA, CDR2 FQGNSA, per germline. The CDR3 contains 14 residues. V lost 5 bases and J lost 0; bases outside the gene matches: 3. The CDR3 nucleotides read TGTGCCAGCAGCGTCGGACAGGCTAACTATGGCTACACCTTC. This sequence encodes CASSVGQANYGYTF.

This clone has a handful of counts. The chain employs TRBV7-6 and TRBJ1-3, with unresolved D. The V gene lost 4 bases and the J gene lost 4 bases, with 5 bases spanning the gap. CDR1 and CDR2 from the germline V gene are SGHVS and FNYEAQ. The CDR3 covers 12 residues. The CDR3 loop reads CASSSLGNTIYF. DNA for the CDR3: TGTGCCAGCAGCTCCCTCGGAAACACCATATATTTT.